The subject of this entry is one T cell receptor (beta chain). The antigen it recognizes is unknown. No base-level quality is on record; no much larger clone is a single base apart. Relative to germline, V is 6 bases shorter and J is 0 bases shorter, with 9 bases between their ends. According to the germline V gene, CDR1 reads SNHLY and CDR2 reads FYNNEI. There are 15 amino acids in the CDR3, from cysteine to phenylalanine inclusive. The retained sequence is limited to the CDR3, 45 bases, with the frame set at the first base. This specimen comes from a study of beta chain features in type 1 diabetes listed by TCRdb under 2018. Study-wide context: Mean age, gender distribution, total cell number and subset yield did not differ between patients and healthy donors. The study compared TCRB repertoires of sorted circulating CD4+ T cell subsets between recently diagnosed type 1 diabetes patients and matched healthy donors. Naive and central memory subsets were obtained from all 30 or so donors, but regulatory and stem cell-like memory subsets were isolated from only 8 patients and roughly 8 healthy donors. Across all samples, roughly 110,000,000 sorted cells were examined, and cell number per subset correlated strongly with RNA yield. The full study reports these points: A moderate but significant shortening of TCRB CDR3 length was observed in type 1 diabetes patients in all four CD4+ subsets. Fewer insertions and more nucleotide deletions at VDJ recombination sites were observed in patients with type 1 diabetes, implying thymic rearrangement abnormalities. Naive, central memory and regulatory TCRB repertoires appeared to be more alike among patients than among healthy donors. Because cDNA was sequenced instead of genomic DNA, activated cells with high expression could be over-represented, although the groups did not differ in activation or CD3 levels. Shorter templates might be favored by PCR, yet because patient and control samples were amplified and corrected together, any such skew would affect both groups equally. HLA sub-analyses involved small numbers of individuals, so any influence of HLA type on TCRB rearrangement remained unresolved.

The entire isolated RNA was reverse transcribed using the High Capacity cDNA Reverse Transcription Kit, and thus expressed TCRB transcripts were sequenced. Deep immunoSEQ sequencing was performed on naive, central memory and regulatory T cell samples, with an average of roughly 3.6 million total reads per sample. After sorted cells were lysed in RLT buffer, RNA was extracted with DNase-treated RNeasy Micro or Mini kits, with the choice depending on cell number. To prevent cross-contamination, every cell subset was processed on its own, while patient and healthy donor samples were processed together. Using the immunoSEQ multiplex PCR, TCRB sequences were amplified from cDNA into 87-bp fragments spanning the CDR3 region. Sequencing of the amplicons was done on the Illumina HiSeq platform. The original methods were these. PCR bias was computationally corrected using synthetic template baselines, reads within Hamming distance 2 were collapsed, and singletons that could not be merged were discarded. Reads were aligned against IMGT to assign V, D and J genes, CDR3 length and insertions or deletions at six rearrangement sites. Within each subset, clonotype counts were normalized to the number of sorted cells before true diversity and Gini coefficients were calculated with the tcR R package. Repertoire sharing was quantified using the overlap coefficient calculated on TCRB nucleotide sequences. Out-of-frame TCRB sequences from naive cells were analyzed as a proxy for the pre-selection repertoire. This immuneACCESS table, as held by TCRdb, lists in-frame sequences with V and J called but not all clones. Of the missing ones, under half trace to an unresolved V gene in checked studies; the others have no known cause. V, J and clone size derive from that table, while D and trimming were established from the DNA sequence. Recorded for this sample are almost 350,000 clones; around 20% of them occurred a single time. Together, the top ten hold 0.044% of the sample.

From each donor, a single peripheral blood sample of approximately 110 mL on average was drawn into heparinised tubes. Naive, central memory, regulatory and stem cell-like memory CD4+ T cells were sorted on a BD FACSAria II using a panel including CD45RO, CCR7, CD25, CD127, CD95 and CD27. A purity above 98% was achieved for all sorted populations. PBMCs were isolated right away by Lymphoprep density gradient centrifugation and were stained directly, without culture. To minimize batch effects, samples were stained and sorted in pairs, one healthy donor with one patient per experiment. This chain joins TRBV2 to TRBJ2-6; tentative D gene TRBD1, with 5 bases matching. The TCR sequence derives from a woman under 30 in good health. The sample comprised naive CD4+ T cells from blood. The cell subset or site tag for this specimen amounts to: true naive CD4+ T cells. For the CDR3, the sequence is CASRDTHSGANVLTF. The DNA sequence is TGTGCCAGCAGGGACACCCACTCTGGGGCCAACGTCCTGACTTTC. Reference TRBV2 and TRBJ2-6 genes cover what lies past the CDR3, so the full variable domain is EPEVTQTPSHQVTQMGQEVILRCVPISNHLYFYWYRQILGQKVEFLVSFYNNEISEKSEIFDDQFSVERPDGSNFTLKIRSTKLEDSAMYFCASRDTHSGANVLTFGAGSRLTVL.